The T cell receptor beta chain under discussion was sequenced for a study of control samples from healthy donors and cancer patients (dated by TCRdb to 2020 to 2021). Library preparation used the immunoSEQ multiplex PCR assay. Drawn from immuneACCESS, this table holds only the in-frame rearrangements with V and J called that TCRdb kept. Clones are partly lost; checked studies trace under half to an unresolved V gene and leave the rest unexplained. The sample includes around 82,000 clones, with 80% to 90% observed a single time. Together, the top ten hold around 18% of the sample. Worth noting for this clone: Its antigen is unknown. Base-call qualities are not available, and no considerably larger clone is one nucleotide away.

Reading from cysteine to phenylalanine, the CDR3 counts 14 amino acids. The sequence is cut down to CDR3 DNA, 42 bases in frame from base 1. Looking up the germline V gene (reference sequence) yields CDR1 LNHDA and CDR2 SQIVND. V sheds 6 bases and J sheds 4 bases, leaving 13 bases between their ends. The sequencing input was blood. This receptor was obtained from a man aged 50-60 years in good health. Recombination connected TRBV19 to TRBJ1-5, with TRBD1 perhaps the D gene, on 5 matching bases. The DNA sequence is TGTGCCAGTAGGCCCCGAGAGGGGAATCAGCCCCAGCATTTT. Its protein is CASRPREGNQPQHF. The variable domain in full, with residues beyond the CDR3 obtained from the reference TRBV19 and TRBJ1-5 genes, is DGGITQSPKYLFRKEGQNVTLSCEQNLNHDAMYWYRQDPGQGLRLIYYSQIVNDFQKGDIAEGYSVSREKKESFPLTVTSAQKNPTAFYLCASRPREGNQPQHFGDGTRLSIL.